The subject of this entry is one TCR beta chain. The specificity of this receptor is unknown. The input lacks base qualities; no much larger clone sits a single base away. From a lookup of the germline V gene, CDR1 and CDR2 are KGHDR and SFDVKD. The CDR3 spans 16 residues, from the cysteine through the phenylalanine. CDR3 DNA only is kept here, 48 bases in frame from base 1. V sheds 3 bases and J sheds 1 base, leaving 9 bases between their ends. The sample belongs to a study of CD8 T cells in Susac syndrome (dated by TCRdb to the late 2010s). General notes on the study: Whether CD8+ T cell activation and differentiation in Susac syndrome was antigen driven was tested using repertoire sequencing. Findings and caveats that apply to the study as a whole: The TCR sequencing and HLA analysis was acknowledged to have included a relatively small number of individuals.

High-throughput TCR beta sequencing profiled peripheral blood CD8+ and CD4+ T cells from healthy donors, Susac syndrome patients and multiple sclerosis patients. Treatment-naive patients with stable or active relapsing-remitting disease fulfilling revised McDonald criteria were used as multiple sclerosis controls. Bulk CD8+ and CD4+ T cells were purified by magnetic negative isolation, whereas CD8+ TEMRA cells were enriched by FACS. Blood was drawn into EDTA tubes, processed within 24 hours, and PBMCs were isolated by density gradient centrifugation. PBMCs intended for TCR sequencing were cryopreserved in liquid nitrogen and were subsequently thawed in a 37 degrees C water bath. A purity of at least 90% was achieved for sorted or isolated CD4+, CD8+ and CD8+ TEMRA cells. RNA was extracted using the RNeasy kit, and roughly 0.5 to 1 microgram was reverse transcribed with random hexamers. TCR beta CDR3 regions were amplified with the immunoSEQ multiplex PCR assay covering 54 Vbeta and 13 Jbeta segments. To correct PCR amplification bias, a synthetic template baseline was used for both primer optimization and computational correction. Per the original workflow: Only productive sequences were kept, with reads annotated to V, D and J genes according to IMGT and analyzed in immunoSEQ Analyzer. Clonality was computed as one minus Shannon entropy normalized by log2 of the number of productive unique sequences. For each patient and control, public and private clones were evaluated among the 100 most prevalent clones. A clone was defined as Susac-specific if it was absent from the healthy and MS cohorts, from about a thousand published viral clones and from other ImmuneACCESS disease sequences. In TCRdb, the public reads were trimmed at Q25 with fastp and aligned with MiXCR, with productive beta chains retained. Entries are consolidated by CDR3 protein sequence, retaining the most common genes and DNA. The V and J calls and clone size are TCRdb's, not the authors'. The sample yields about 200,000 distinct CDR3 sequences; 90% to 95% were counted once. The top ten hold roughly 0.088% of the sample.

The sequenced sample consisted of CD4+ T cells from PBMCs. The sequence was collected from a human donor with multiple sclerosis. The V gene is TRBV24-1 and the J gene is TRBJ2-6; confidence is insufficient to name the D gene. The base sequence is TGTGCCACCAGTGATAGAACTCGATCTGGGGCCAACGTCCTGACTTTC. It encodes CATSDRTRSGANVLTF.